A selection of T cell receptor beta chains follows, all from one sample in a study of blood T cell repertoires in COVID-19. Data came from immunoSEQ multiplex PCR; TCRdb stores just in-frame clones and leaves some out. The sample lists roughly 170,000 clones; 88% were seen once. The sequenced material came from peripheral blood. The receptors here all came from a man aged 60-69 years with acute or convalescent COVID-19. Each CDR3 is given with its conserved first and last residue. The D gene is left open where the match is weak. Some rows mark clone size as missing; the rest say once, few, many or name a class of expanded clone.

J	D	length	V	size	CDR3	DNA
TRBJ2-5	-	15	TRBV25-1	-	CASSNTGTQQETQYF	TGTGCCAGCAGTAACACCGGGACACAACAAGAGACCCAGTACTTC
TRBJ1-3	-	15	TRBV5-1	-	CASSGELSSGNTIYF	TGCGCCAGCAGTGGAGAGCTATCCTCTGGAAACACCATATATTTT
TRBJ2-1	TRBD2	17	TRBV18	-	CASSVYAGTSSYNEQFF	TGTGCCAGCTCAGTATACGCCGGGACTAGCTCCTACAATGAGCAGTTCTTC
TRBJ1-2	-	14	TRBV11-3	-	CASSLMPGDYGYTF	TGTGCCAGCAGCTTAATGCCGGGGGACTATGGCTACACCTTC
TRBJ2-4	-	12	TRBV6-1	-	CASSEGGNIQYF	TGTGCCAGCAGTGAGGGGGGAAACATTCAGTACTTC
TRBJ2-3	-	13	TRBV30	-	CAWGFGGRDTQYF	TGTGCCTGGGGCTTCGGGGGGCGGGATACGCAGTATTTT
TRBJ2-3	TRBD1	15	TRBV11-3	-	CASSLAGGLTDTQYF	TGTGCCAGCAGCTTAGCAGGGGGCCTCACAGATACGCAGTATTTT
TRBJ1-1	-	14	TRBV6-4	few	CASSNDRMNTEAFF	TGTGCCAGCAGTAACGACAGAATGAACACTGAAGCTTTCTTT
TRBJ2-1	TRBD2	14	TRBV5-1	-	CASSLAGGPYEQFF	TGCGCCAGCAGCTTAGCGGGGGGGCCCTATGAGCAGTTCTTC
TRBJ1-2	TRBD1	16	TRBV30	-	CAWTQGGARGNYGYTF	TGTGCCTGGACCCAGGGGGGCGCTCGGGGTAACTATGGCTACACCTTC
TRBJ2-2	-	15	TRBV7-3	-	CASSPQGGYTGELFF	TGTGCCAGCAGCCCCCAGGGAGGATATACCGGGGAGCTGTTTTTT
TRBJ2-2	-	12	TRBV30	-	CAWSAGTGELFF	TGTGCCTGGAGTGCAGGGACCGGGGAGCTGTTTTTT
TRBJ1-1	TRBD1	20	TRBV4-2	-	CASSQDFVQGGVGSDTEAFF	TGTGCCAGCAGCCAAGATTTCGTACAGGGGGGCGTGGGCTCGGACACTGAAGCTTTCTTT
TRBJ1-1	-	13	TRBV19	-	CASSARLNTEAFF	TGTGCCAGTAGTGCCAGGTTGAACACTGAAGCTTTCTTT
TRBJ1-1	TRBD1	15	TRBV14	-	CASSQLQGVYTEAFF	TGTGCCAGCAGCCAGTTACAGGGGGTTTACACTGAAGCTTTCTTT
TRBJ2-5	TRBD1	16	TRBV19	-	CASSWRGQASQETQYF	TGTGCCAGCAGTTGGAGAGGACAGGCCAGCCAAGAGACCCAGTACTTC
TRBJ1-5	TRBD1	15	TRBV5-1	-	CASSLGTGDNRPQHF	TGCGCCAGCAGCTTAGGGACAGGGGACAATCGGCCCCAGCATTTT
TRBJ2-1	TRBD2	14	TRBV15	-	CATRGLAASVEQFF	TGTGCCACCAGGGGGCTAGCGGCCTCTGTGGAGCAGTTCTTC
TRBJ1-2	-	15	TRBV5-6	-	CASSLDWGGGVGYTF	TGTGCCAGCAGCTTGGACTGGGGAGGGGGAGTTGGCTACACCTTC
TRBJ1-3	-	15	TRBV15	-	CATSRDRKGGNTIYF	TGTGCCACCAGCAGAGACAGGAAAGGTGGAAACACCATATATTTT
TRBJ1-2	-	14	TRBV30	-	CAWSVYPPGYGYTF	TGTGCCTGGAGTGTATATCCTCCAGGCTATGGCTACACCTTC
TRBJ2-6	-	17	TRBV2	-	CASLSAAQRAGANVLTF	TGTGCCAGCCTTTCCGCTGCTCAACGGGCTGGGGCCAACGTCCTGACTTTC
TRBJ2-5	-	15	TRBV3-1/TRBV3-2	-	CASSLATVLEETQYF	TGTGCCAGCAGCTTAGCCACTGTCCTTGAAGAGACCCAGTACTTC
TRBJ1-5	TRBD1	15	TRBV7-9	-	CASSPGTGFNQPQHF	TGTGCCAGCAGCCCCGGGACAGGGTTCAATCAGCCCCAGCATTTT
TRBJ1-1	-	13	TRBV4-1	-	CASSLAVNTEAFF	TGCGCCAGCAGCCTCGCGGTGAACACTGAAGCTTTCTTT
TRBJ2-7	TRBD1	13	TRBV9	-	CASSVGQVDEQYF	TGTGCCAGCAGTGTAGGACAGGTCGACGAGCAGTACTTC
TRBJ2-1	TRBD2	17	TRBV5-3	-	CARSAGTSPTGGNEQFF	TGTGCCAGAAGCGCAGGGACTAGCCCGACTGGAGGCAATGAGCAGTTCTTC
TRBJ1-2	-	13	TRBV2	-	CASSEQREEGYTF	TGTGCCAGCAGTGAACAGCGGGAAGAAGGCTACACCTTC
TRBJ2-5	-	15	TRBV25-1	-	CASSEVGLADGTQYF	TGTGCCAGCAGTGAAGTCGGGCTAGCAGACGGGACCCAGTACTTC
TRBJ1-4	TRBD1	15	TRBV19	-	CASSIAGQGLEKLFF	TGTGCCAGTAGTATAGCGGGACAGGGCCTTGAAAAACTGTTTTTT
TRBJ1-6	-	13	TRBV12-3/TRBV12-4	once	CASSRREDSPLHF	TGTGCCAGCAGCCGGAGGGAGGATTCACCCCTCCACTTT
TRBJ1-2	-	17	TRBV3-1/TRBV3-2	-	CASSQYGKSAANYGYTF	TGTGCCAGCAGCCAATACGGGAAATCGGCGGCTAACTATGGCTACACCTTC
TRBJ2-5	-	15	TRBV9	few	CASSVGSLPGETQYF	TGTGCCAGCAGCGTAGGTTCATTACCGGGGGAGACCCAGTACTTC
TRBJ1-2	-	15	TRBV10-2	many	CASSDWAGRSYGYTF	TGCGCCAGCAGTGACTGGGCAGGCCGATCCTATGGCTACACCTTC
TRBJ1-1	-	14	TRBV3-1/TRBV3-2	-	CASSPMIVNTEAFF	TGTGCCAGCAGCCCTATGATTGTGAACACTGAAGCTTTCTTT
TRBJ2-5	-	13	TRBV2	-	CASSRTGQETQYF	TGTGCCAGCAGTCGCACAGGGCAAGAGACCCAGTACTTC
TRBJ1-1	-	13	TRBV7-3	-	CASSSSRGTEAFF	TGTGCCAGCAGCTCTAGCAGGGGCACTGAAGCTTTCTTT
TRBJ2-1	TRBD1	13	TRBV5-5	-	CASSLVQGGEQFF	TGTGCCAGCAGCTTGGTACAGGGGGGTGAGCAGTTCTTC
TRBJ1-1	-	14	TRBV5-5	-	CASSLFRLNTEAFF	TGTGCCAGCAGCTTGTTTCGTCTGAACACTGAAGCTTTCTTT
TRBJ1-1	-	15	TRBV7-9	-	CASSLGQGVNTEAFF	TGTGCCAGCAGCTTGGGTCAGGGCGTGAACACTGAAGCTTTCTTT
TRBJ1-5	-	14	TRBV6-2/TRBV6-3	-	CASSYQGGNQPQHF	TGTGCCAGCAGTTACCAGGGTGGCAATCAGCCCCAGCATTTT